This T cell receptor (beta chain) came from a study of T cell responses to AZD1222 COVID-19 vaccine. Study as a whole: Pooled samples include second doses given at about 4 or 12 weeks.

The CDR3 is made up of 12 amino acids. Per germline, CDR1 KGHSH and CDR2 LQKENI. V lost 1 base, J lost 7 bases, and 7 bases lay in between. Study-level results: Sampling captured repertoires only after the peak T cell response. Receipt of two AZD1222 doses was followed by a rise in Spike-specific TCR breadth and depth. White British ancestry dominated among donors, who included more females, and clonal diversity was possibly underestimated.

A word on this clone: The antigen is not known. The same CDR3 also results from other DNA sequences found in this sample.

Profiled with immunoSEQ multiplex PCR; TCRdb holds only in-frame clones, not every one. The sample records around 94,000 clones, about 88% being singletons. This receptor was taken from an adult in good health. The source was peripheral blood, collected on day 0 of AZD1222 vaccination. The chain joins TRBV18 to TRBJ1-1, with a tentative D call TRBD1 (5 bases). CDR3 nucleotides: TGTGCCAGCTCACCACTCCAGGGTGAAGCTTTCTTT. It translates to CASSPLQGEAFF.